Detailed here is one TCR beta chain. Its antigen is not known. This record belongs to a study of post-analysis software for immune sequencing data. Turning to the study itself: The courses of disease that were included comprised relapsing-remitting, secondary progressive and progressive-relapsing multiple sclerosis. Overall study results and limits: Under the F measure, samples that were prepared in one batch clustered strongly together. Controls had significantly higher normalized Chao1 diversity than multiple sclerosis patients.

The library was made from cDNA and included unique molecular identifiers. TCRdb reanalysed the PCR reads using MiXCR and keeps one entry per CDR3 protein. The sample consists of about half a million distinct CDR3 sequences, around 40% of them appearing once. This TCR came from a girl aged 10 to 17 with multiple sclerosis. The sequenced sample consisted of blood.

CDR3 in amino acids: CASSQLPGHSYQETQYF. The CDR3 region has the DNA TGCGCCAGCAGCCAACTACCGGGACACTCGTACCAAGAGACCCAGTACTTC. The rearrangement uses TRBV5-1 and TRBJ2-5, with D perhaps TRBD1 (6 bases). Germline CDR1 SGHRS, CDR2 YFSETQ. This CDR3 has 17 amino acids. Trimming took off 4 bases at V and 0 bases at J, with 19 bases between the two ends.